These 15 T cell receptor beta chains originate from one sample sequenced in a study of T-cell reconstitution after alpha-beta-depleted transplantation in children. Researchers prepared the TCRbeta library using unique molecular identifiers, the study reports. TCRdb re-analysed the PCR reads in MiXCR, keeping a single row per CDR3 protein. The sample contains approximately 97,000 distinct CDR3 sequences, roughly 7.6% of which appear only once. Sequenced here: PBMCs, sampled before TCRalphabeta/CD19-depleted stem cell transplant. These receptors originate from a boy between 2 and 10 years old with acute lymphoblastic leukemia, due to receive a stem cell transplant.

In nucleotides, the CDR3 is TGTGCCAGCAGCGTAGGGTTCGGGACAGCCGATGGACTGTTTTTT. Protein sequence: CASSVGFGTADGLFF. The V call is TRBV9, the J call TRBJ1-4, with 7 bases matching TRBD1. CDR1 is SGDLS, CDR2 YYNGEE, per germline. Unmatched junction bases numbered 12, after V lost 0 bases and J lost 13 bases. The CDR3 extends over 15 amino acids.

Ten or more counts support this clonotype. The V call is TRBV20-1, the J call TRBJ2-1, with TRBD1 as a possible D gene (5 bases). CDR1 and CDR2 from the germline V gene are DFQATT and SNEGSKA (reference sequence). The V and J ends lost 0 bases and 3 bases respectively, with 15 bases between them. This CDR3 has 16 residues. Written as DNA, the CDR3 is TGCAGTGCTAGAGATCCCAGGGAACCTTACTACAATGAGCAGTTCTTC. Its protein is CSARDPREPYYNEQFF.

In its sample, this clonotype was seen many times. The chain has TRBV27 and TRBJ2-1; TRBD2 agrees at 8 bases. CDR1 and CDR2 (germline): MNHEY, SMNVEV (reference sequence). The CDR3 has 15 residues. V shed 5 bases, J shed 0 bases, and the junction held 3 bases outside the gene matches. The CDR3 bases are TGTGCCAGCAGTCCCAGCGGGAGCTCCTACAATGAGCAGTTCTTC. It translates to CASSPSGSSYNEQFF.

This chain uses TRBV6-1 with TRBJ2-7, with TRBD1 as a possible D gene (5 bases). Trimming pared 5 bases from V and 6 bases from J, leaving 14 bases between. This CDR3 is 13 amino acids long. Looked up from germline, CDR1 is MNHNS and CDR2 is SASEGT. The CDR3 sequence: CASSLQGTGEQYF. CDR3 nucleotides: TGTGCCAGCAGTCTGCAGGGTACGGGCGAGCAGTACTTC.

V is TRBV5-1 and J is TRBJ2-5; 16 nucleotides agree with TRBD2. This CDR3 region has 19 residues. Germline trimming cut 0 bases from V and 2 bases from J; bases unmatched to any gene: 7. Germline assignment: CDR1 SGHRS and CDR2 YFSETQ. The CDR3 loop reads CASSLAGTSGGAGQETQYF. CDR3 coding DNA: TGCGCCAGCAGCTTGGCCGGGACTAGCGGGGGGGCCGGGCAAGAGACCCAGTACTTC. Combining the CDR3 with reference TRBV5-1 and TRBJ2-5 gives the whole variable domain KAGVTQTPRYLIKTRGQQVTLSCSPISGHRSVSWYQQTPGQGLQFLFEYFSETQRNKGNFPGRFSGRQFSNSRSEMNVSTLELGDSALYLCASSLAGTSGGAGQETQYFGPGTRLLVL.

This clonotype was recorded a few times. V and J are TRBV12-3 or TRBV12-4 and TRBJ2-7; 10 bases fit TRBD2. This CDR3 has 16 residues. With V trimmed by 5 bases and J by 4 bases, 11 bases remained unmatched. The CDR3 region is CASSPSLAGPGYEQYF. CDR3 DNA sequence: TGTGCCAGCAGTCCATCACTAGCGGGGCCGGGTTACGAGCAGTACTTC.

The J gene is TRBJ2-7, the V gene TRBV6-5; D uncertain. The CDR3 has 11 amino acids. CDR1 and CDR2 (germline): MNHEY, SVGAGI. The V end lost 2 bases, the J end lost 5 bases, and 4 bases lay between the germline ends. The CDR3 DNA reads as TGTGCCAGCAGTTACATGGACGAGCAGTACTTC. It specifies CASSYMDEQYF.

This chain connects TRBV12-3 or TRBV12-4 to TRBJ2-3; 12 bases align to TRBD2. V shed 6 bases and J 6 bases; nucleotides not matched to a gene: 7. The CDR3 length is 15 residues. CDR3 in DNA: TGTGCCAGCAGCCGGACTAGCGGGGTTGGGGATACGCAGTATTTT. This encodes CASSRTSGVGDTQYF.

This clonotype was seen a handful of times. This chain connects TRBV28 to TRBJ1-1, with TRBD1 matching over 8 bases. Looked up from germline, CDR1 is MDHEN and CDR2 is SYDVKM. The CDR3 consists of 14 residues. V lost 5 bases, J lost 9 bases, and 11 bases stayed unmatched. The CDR3 here is CASSLQQGGNKAFF. The CDR3 DNA is TGTGCCAGCAGTCTTCAACAGGGGGGGAACAAAGCTTTCTTT.

A few counts support this clonotype. The chain combines TRBV7-2 with TRBJ2-3; D gene ambiguous. This CDR3 contains 14 residues. Trimming stripped 2 bases from V and 4 bases from J, with 10 bases between. Germline V CDR1 and CDR2: SGHTA, FQGNSA. Here the CDR3 reads CASSLSVGSDTQYF. CDR3 nucleotide sequence: TGTGCCAGCAGCTTATCGGTCGGTTCAGATACGCAGTATTTT.

This clonotype was found a few times. CDR3 residues: CASSLLGVTGGEETQYF. In DNA form, the CDR3 reads TGTGCCAGCAGCCTTCTCGGAGTAACAGGGGGCGAAGAGACCCAGTACTTC. J is TRBJ2-5 and V is TRBV6-5; 9 bases map to TRBD1. CDR1 MNHEY and CDR2 SVGAGI come from the germline V gene. V dropped 6 bases and J dropped 3; count of bases not matched to a gene: 14. The CDR3 is made up of 17 amino acids.

The V call is TRBV6-5, the J call TRBJ1-2, with D uncertain. V lost 2 bases and J lost 2, with 9 bases in between. CDR3 length: 14 residues. The germline V gene has CDR1 MNHEY and CDR2 SVGAGI. CDR3 nucleotides: TGTGCCAGCAGTTACGGACGGGGAAACTATGGCTACACCTTC. It encodes CASSYGRGNYGYTF.

The chain uses TRBV12-3 or TRBV12-4 and TRBJ2-2; TRBD2 agrees at 10 bases. There are 17 residues in the CDR3. J was trimmed by 0 bases and V by 7 bases; bases with no gene match: 8. CDR3 in amino acids: CASTYHGLAANTGELFF. In DNA, the CDR3 is TGTGCCAGCACCTATCATGGACTAGCGGCGAACACCGGGGAGCTGTTTTTT.

The chain links TRBV20-1 to TRBJ1-1; a weak D match, TRBD1 (5 bases). CDR3 length equals 13 residues. Trimming pared 4 bases from V and 4 bases from J, leaving 13 bases between. CDR1 is DFQATT, CDR2 SNEGSKA, per germline (reference sequence). The CDR3 DNA is TGCAGTGCTACTAGGGGCCCCCTCACTGAAGCTTTCTTT. Amino acid sequence: CSATRGPLTEAFF.

This clonotype was found many times. The chain carries TRBV6-5 and TRBJ1-5; D is ambiguous. Germline CDR1 and CDR2: MNHEY and SVGAGI. The CDR3 sequence is 16 residues long. Trimming took 7 bases from V and 0 from J, leaving 16 bases between them. CDR3 nucleotide sequence: TGTGCCAGCACAGTGGGGTTGGGTTATAGCAATCAGCCCCAGCATTTT. It encodes CASTVGLGYSNQPQHF.